This TCR beta chain comes out of a study of shared clonotypes between healthy human individuals. Overall study results and limits: Sampling was confined to blood; repertoires within tissues likely differ. Generally, naive subsets (rather than memory subsets) showed larger estimated richness.

V gave up 7 bases and J gave up 0 bases, with 10 bases separating them. The CDR3 is made up of 14 amino acids. CDR1 LNHDA and CDR2 SQIVND come from the germline V gene (reference sequence). Points on this clone: As yet, its antigen is unknown.

The method was immunoSEQ multiplex PCR; TCRdb's version includes in-frame clones alone and lacks a portion of them. The sample lists approximately 740,000 clones, less than 85% occurring once. Sample: memory CD4+ T cells sorted from blood. Subset in this sample: CD45RA-negative fraction. The V call is TRBV19, the J call TRBJ1-3; D remains ambiguous. The TCR originated in a woman aged 25 to 39 in good health. This chain's CDR3 is CASKERGSGNTIYF. The CDR3 DNA sequence: TGTGCCAGTAAAGAACGAGGCTCTGGAAACACCATATATTTT.